This is a list of T cell receptor beta chains from one sample in a study of response to subunit inactivated influenza vaccine. TCRdb recomputed calls from the RT-PCR reads with MiXCR, one row per CDR3 protein. The table includes roughly 500,000 distinct CDR3 sequences, 20% to 25% detected once. The sample was also reused in another study, on T cells expressing NK-cell markers.

The source was CD4+ T cells sorted from PBMCs, collected 11 to 12 days after vaccination. The receptors here all came from a man aged 45 to 65 who received an inactivated influenza vaccine. CDR3s include the opening cysteine and the closing phenylalanine or tryptophan. Each record gives: J gene, clone size, V gene, D gene, CDR3 DNA, CDR3 protein. The D gene is left open where the match is weak. Part of the rows lack a size; the others show once, few, many or a class for expanded clones.

>TRBJ1-5|.|TRBV6-5|TRBD1
TGTGCCAGCAGTTCGGGCAGGGGGAGCAATCAGCCCCAGCATTTT
CASSSGRGSNQPQHF
>TRBJ2-3|many|TRBV29-1|TRBD2
TGCAGCGTCCGCGGGACTAGCGGCACAGATACGCAGTATTTT
CSVRGTSGTDTQYF
>TRBJ2-1|.|TRBV5-1|TRBD2
TGCGCCAGCAGCACTAGCGGGAGAAATGAGCAGTTCTTC
CASSTSGRNEQFF
>TRBJ2-1|.|TRBV6-2/TRBV6-3|TRBD2
TGTGCCAGCAACGTACTAGCGGGAGTTCGCGCGCAGTTCTTC
CASNVLAGVRAQFF
>TRBJ2-3|.|TRBV2|TRBD2
TGTGCCAGCAGTGAGGGGGGGACTGGCACGCAGTATTTT
CASSEGGTGTQYF
>TRBJ1-4|.|TRBV5-8|TRBD1
TGTGCCAGCAGCGCGACAGGGTTTCAGCAAAAACTGTTTTTT
CASSATGFQQKLFF
>TRBJ2-1|.|TRBV4-2|.
TGTGCCAGCAGCCCGGACAGTAACAATGAGCAGTTCTTC
CASSPDSNNEQFF
>TRBJ2-4|.|TRBV4-1|.
TGCGCCAGCAGCCAAGATCGGGTTTCGAGGGGGGGCCTGACCAAAAACATTCAGTACTTC
CASSQDRVSRGGLTKNIQYF
>TRBJ2-5|few|TRBV7-8|.
TGTGCCAGCAGCTTAGAAGAGGTCTTGGTACAAGAGACCCAGTACTTC
CASSLEEVLVQETQYF
>TRBJ2-7|few|TRBV5-1|TRBD1
TGCGCCAGCAGCCTCGGACAGGGGGCGAGCGAGCAGTACTTC
CASSLGQGASEQYF
>TRBJ2-1|.|TRBV5-1|.
TGCGCCAGCAGCTTACAGGGCAGCGGGGCGAACAATGAGCAGTTCTTC
CASSLQGSGANNEQFF
>TRBJ2-1|.|TRBV5-6|.
TGTGCCAGCAGCTTGGGGGGGACACGGCGGATGTGGTACAATGAGCAGTTCTTC
CASSLGGTRRMWYNEQFF
>TRBJ2-7|.|TRBV4-1|.
TGCGCCAGCAGCCAAGATTTAAGGGGTAGAGACGAGCAGTACTTC
CASSQDLRGRDEQYF
>TRBJ1-2|few|TRBV30|.
TGTGCCTGGATGACGGGGCGTCGCTATGGCTACACCTTC
CAWMTGRRYGYTF
>TRBJ2-7|.|TRBV11-2|.
TGTGCCAGCAGTGACATAGGGATTGGGTCGTACGAGCAGTACTTC
CASSDIGIGSYEQYF
>TRBJ2-7|few|TRBV5-1|.
TGCGCCAGCAGCCCACTAGACAGTTATACCTACGAGCAGTACTTC
CASSPLDSYTYEQYF
>TRBJ2-3|.|TRBV24-1|.
TGTGCCACCAGTGATGACAGATCCAATACGCAGTATTTT
CATSDDRSNTQYF
>TRBJ1-1|many|TRBV29-1|TRBD1
TGCAGCGTTGACAGGGGGGGCACTGAAGCTTTCTTT
CSVDRGGTEAFF
>TRBJ1-2|few|TRBV28|.
TGTGCCAGCAGTTTTGGCTCAGAGCCCTTCTATGGCTACACCTTC
CASSFGSEPFYGYTF
>TRBJ2-1|.|TRBV20-1|.
TGCAGTGCTAGACAGGACCTTAACAATGAGCAGTTCTTC
CSARQDLNNEQFF
>TRBJ1-6|few|TRBV28|.
TGTGCCAGCAGTTTTTGGCTGCCGAATTCACCCCTCCACTTT
CASSFWLPNSPLHF
>TRBJ2-3|.|TRBV7-2|TRBD2
TGTGCCAGCAGCCCTACTAGCGGGAGGGTGGGGGATACGCAGTATTTT
CASSPTSGRVGDTQYF
>TRBJ2-7|few|TRBV6-1|.
TGTGCCAGCAGTGAGACAGCCCTCAACGAGCAGTACTTC
CASSETALNEQYF
>TRBJ2-5|few|TRBV7-7|.
TGTGCTAGCAGCTTAGGTTTGGGGGCCCTTGAGACCCAGTACTTC
CASSLGLGALETQYF
>TRBJ2-5|.|TRBV25-1|.
TGTGCCAGCAGTGATACAAGGGGGGCGGGTGAGACCCAGTACTTC
CASSDTRGAGETQYF